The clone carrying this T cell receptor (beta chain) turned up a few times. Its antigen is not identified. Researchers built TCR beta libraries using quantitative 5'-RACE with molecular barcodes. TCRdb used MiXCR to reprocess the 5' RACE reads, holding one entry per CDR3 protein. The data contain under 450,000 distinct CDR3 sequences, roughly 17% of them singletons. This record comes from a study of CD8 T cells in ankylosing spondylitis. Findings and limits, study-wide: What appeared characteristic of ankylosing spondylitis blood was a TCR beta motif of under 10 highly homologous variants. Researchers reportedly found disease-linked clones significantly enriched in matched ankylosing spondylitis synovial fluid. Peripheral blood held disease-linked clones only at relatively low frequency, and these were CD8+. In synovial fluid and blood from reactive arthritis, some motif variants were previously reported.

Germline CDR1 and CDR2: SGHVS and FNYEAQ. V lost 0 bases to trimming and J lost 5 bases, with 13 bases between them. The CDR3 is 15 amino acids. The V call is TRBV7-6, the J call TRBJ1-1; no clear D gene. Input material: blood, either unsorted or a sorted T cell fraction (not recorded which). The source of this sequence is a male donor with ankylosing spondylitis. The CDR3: CASSLARKGLTEAFF. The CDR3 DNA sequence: TGTGCCAGCAGCTTAGCGCGGAAGGGTTTGACTGAAGCTTTCTTT.